The entry below describes one T cell receptor (beta chain). Its antigen is undetermined. V lost 4 bases to trimming and J lost 8 bases, with 17 bases between them. The CDR3 sequence is 15 residues long. CDR1 is SGHTA and CDR2 is FQGNSA in the germline V gene. The data originate from a study of PD-1 blockade in classical Hodgkin lymphoma. About the study: Nivolumab dosing for patients was 3 mg/kg, administered intravenously every 2 weeks.

General study results and limits: Complete responders had baseline diversity similar to newly diagnosed patients. Repertoire differences have undefined causes, possibly disease activity or prior therapy. CD4+ but not CD8+ TCR diversity rose significantly by C4D1.

Using immunoSEQ multiplex PCR, the repertoire was profiled, and TCRdb retains in-frame clones only, with some absent. The table lists about 98,000 clones, roughly 81% of them singletons. Following autologous stem cell transplantation, relapse occurred in every patient, and exposure to brentuximab vedotin varied. V gene TRBV7-2 combines with J gene TRBJ2-2; D not certain. This specimen consisted of peripheral blood mononuclear cells (PBMCs), obtained before the second cycle of nivolumab. The TCR comes from a human donor with classical Hodgkin lymphoma. CDR3 sequence reads: CASSSRPRVAGELFF. In DNA form, the CDR3 reads TGTGCCAGCAGCTCCCGACCCCGGGTGGCGGGGGAGCTGTTTTTT.